This T cell receptor (beta chain) was recovered during a study of blood T cell repertoires in COVID-19. Across the study: There were acute and convalescent COVID-19 samples, and they came from the United States, Italy and Spain.

The CDR3 spans 13 residues. The J segment lost 3 bases and the V segment lost 9 bases, leaving 6 bases of the junction unmatched. The V gene's germline CDR1 is KGHDR and CDR2 SFDVKD. Study processing details: Nucleated cell counts were estimated from reference gene primer amplification. Repertoires were generated with immunoSEQ multiplex PCR, while TCRdb's copy carries only in-frame clones and drops some. V and J calls and clone size are copied from that table; D and trimming were computed from the DNA. The sample comprises roughly 400,000 clones, 80% to 90% of which are singletons, and 1.1% rests with the top ten.

The clonotype comes from a man younger than 40 who had recovered from COVID-19. J is TRBJ2-7 and V is TRBV24-1, with 8 positions matching TRBD1. Source material: PBMCs or T cells enriched from blood (not recorded which). DNA for the CDR3: TGTGCCACCCAAGGACAGGGCGACTACGAGCAGTACTTC. It translates to CATQGQGDYEQYF.